This TCR beta chain was captured by sequencing in a study of blood T cell repertoires in COVID-19. A single count supports this clone. Sequencing used immunoSEQ multiplex PCR; TCRdb keeps in-frame clones, though not all of them. The data show over 110,000 clones, approximately 90% seen once. The TCR originated in a human donor in a cohort sampled during active COVID-19. The sequenced sample consisted of peripheral blood.

CDR3 region: CASSQGGAGSAQFF. CDR3 in DNA: TGTGCCAGCAGCCAAGGCGGGGCAGGGAGTGCGCAGTTCTTC. The chain carries TRBV3-1 (or the pseudogene TRBV3-2) and TRBJ2-1; D perhaps matches TRBD2 (6 bases). Trimming took off 1 base at V and 12 bases at J, with 16 bases between the two ends. CDR1 and CDR2 (germline): LGHDT, YNNKEL (reference sequence). There are 14 residues in the CDR3.